The subject of this entry is one T cell receptor beta chain. Germline V gene data show CDR1 as MNHEY and CDR2 as SVGAGI. The CDR3 totals 12 residues. The ends were cut back, 10 bases at V and 8 bases at J, with 15 bases in the middle. Using immunoSEQ multiplex PCR, the repertoire was profiled, and TCRdb retains in-frame clones only, with some absent. The sample has 320,000 or so clones, roughly 84% seen once. The data were obtained in a study of blood T cell repertoires in COVID-19. The receptor's source is a woman in her twenties or thirties who had recovered from COVID-19. Sequencing was performed on PBMCs or T cells enriched from blood (not recorded which). The chain has TRBV6-5 and TRBJ2-1, with a possible D match to TRBD2 (6 bases). The CDR3 here is CATRLELHEQFF. The CDR3 DNA reads as TGTGCCACCAGACTAGAATTACATGAGCAGTTCTTC.